The present entry profiles one T cell receptor beta chain with its context. Antigen unknown. This entry comes from a study of response to subunit inactivated influenza vaccine. General observations from the study: Authors suggested few new T cells are recruited by each seasonal influenza vaccination.

TCRdb re-derived calls from the RT-PCR reads in MiXCR, one entry per CDR3 protein. The sample comprises a few hundred thousand distinct CDR3 sequences, 13% to 15% of which are singletons, and around 10% rests with the top ten. The V gene's germline CDR1 is SGHTA and CDR2 FQGNSA. J lost 7 bases, V lost 6 bases, and 10 bases had no gene match. The CDR3 has 14 residues. The chain carries TRBV7-2 and TRBJ2-7, with TRBD1 identical over 9 bases. The source material was PBMCs from blood, sampled about 12 days after vaccination. This sequence was found in a man between 45 and 60 years old who received an inactivated influenza vaccine. The DNA for the CDR3 is TGTGCCAGCAGAGGGGGGACAGGGCCTGGGGAGCAGTACTTC. Its translation: CASRGGTGPGEQYF.